The entry that follows covers one T cell receptor (beta chain) sequence. Its target antigen remains unknown. No base qualities exist here, and no much larger clone lies one base off it. This entry is derived from a study of blood T cells in healthy people across ages (dated by TCRdb to the mid-2010s). In terms of the full investigation: In model experiments, template switching captured roughly one uniquely barcoded TCR beta cDNA molecule for every two T cells. The study analyzed two additional independent replicas of 1 million unique cDNA reads from the same blood draw for two donors, one aged 18 to 30 and one aged 80 or older. Age-related changes in TCR beta repertoire diversity were measured in the study by deep sequencing normalized with unique cDNA molecular identifiers. To avoid experimental bias, donors of different ages were randomly spread across the sequencing lanes. The donors were split into four age groups: young (average approximately 16 years), middle-aged (39), aged (more than 60) and long-lived (roughly 86).

The receptor library was made with 5' RACE. These reads were obtained on an Illumina HiSeq 2500. A second 7 to 11 cycle PCR used a sample-barcoded 5' primer and a J-beta primer mix. A template-switch 5' adaptor carrying 12 random nucleotides introduced a unique molecular identifier onto each TCR beta cDNA molecule. Each sample yielded at least 2.5 million CDR3-containing paired-end reads. First-strand cDNA was synthesized from all RNA with the Mint cDNA synthesis kit, primed by a TRBC-specific oligonucleotide. All cDNA was treated with uracil-DNA glycosylase and then went through a first 18-cycle PCR with the universal primers M1SS and BC2_uni_R. The authors processed their data as follows. Each sample was normalized by randomly selecting 1 million high-quality reads, each carrying a distinct molecular identifier. Instead of being binned into consensus sequences, reads that shared molecular identifiers were thrown out. MiTCR, with a Q25 quality threshold and the strictest error-elimination algorithm, was used for CDR3 identification, clonotype clustering and error correction. A nonparametric unseen species model with Euler transformation was used to estimate a lower bound on total TCR beta diversity. TCRdb reworked the public reads: Q25 trimming with fastp, MiXCR clone assembly, productive beta chains retained. Each record represents a unique CDR3 protein, reported with the most common genes and DNA among its rows. The V and J calls reflect TCRdb's pipeline rather than the authors' work. The sample table holds roughly 2 million distinct CDR3 sequences, of which 49% were seen once. The leading ten clones occupy 2.1% of the sample.

Donors were around 37 systemically healthy Caucasian individuals from Russia aged roughly 6 to 90 years. Around 10 milliliters of peripheral blood were collected from each donor into EDTA-treated Vacutainer tubes. Ficoll-Paque density-gradient centrifugation was used to isolate PBMCs, with at least 7 million per sample. Trizol reagent was used to extract total RNA from the PBMCs, yielding at least 6 micrograms per sample. For every donor, an aliquot of PBMCs went through flow cytometry to measure the percentages of naive CD45RAhigh/CD27high T cells. From a lookup of the germline V gene, CDR1 and CDR2 are KGHDR and SFDVKD. Trimming leaves V shorter by 4 bases and J shorter by 5 bases, with the junction holding 4 bases beyond the gene matches. The CDR3 numbers 15 residues from cysteine through phenylalanine. The retained sequence is limited to the CDR3, 45 bases, with the frame set at the first base.

Overall results and qualifications from the work: Conclusive comparison of naive and antigen-experienced compartments was prevented by the profiling of bulk unsorted PBMCs. Observed TCR beta diversity per million T cells fell roughly linearly with age, and a significant reduction was already apparent by age about 43. Compared with the aged group, more naive CD4+ T cells, fewer expanded clones and increased TCR diversity were shown by the long-lived group, suggesting age selection. Total diversity estimates from one million sequenced T cells were considered lower bounds and underestimates. A strong correlation was found between observed TCR beta diversity and the percentage of naive T cells measured by flow cytometry. Because donor CMV infection status was unknown, age-related changes in expanded clonotypes were potentially confounded.

The receptor's source is a woman aged 40-49 years in good health. The rearrangement joined TRBV24-1 to TRBJ1-4; a stretch of 9 junction bases matches TRBD1. The sample was blood. The CDR3 protein is CATSESTGGNEKLFF. The nucleotides read TGTGCCACCAGTGAGTCGACAGGGGGGAATGAAAAACTGTTTTTT.